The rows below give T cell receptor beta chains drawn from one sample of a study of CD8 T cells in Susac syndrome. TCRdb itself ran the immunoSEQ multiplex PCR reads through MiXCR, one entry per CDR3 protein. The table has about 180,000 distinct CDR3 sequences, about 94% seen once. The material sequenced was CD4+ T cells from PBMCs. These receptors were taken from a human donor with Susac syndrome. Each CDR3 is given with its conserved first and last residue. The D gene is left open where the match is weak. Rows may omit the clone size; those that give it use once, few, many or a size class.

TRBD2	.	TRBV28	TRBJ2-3	TGTGCCAGCATCGAGCGGGAGTCCACAGATACGCAGTATTTT	CASIERESTDTQYF
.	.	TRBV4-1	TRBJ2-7	TGCGCCAGCAGCCAAGGTGGGGGACAAGGATCCTACGAGCAGTACTTC	CASSQGGGQGSYEQYF
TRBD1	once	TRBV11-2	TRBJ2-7	TGTGCCAGCAGGGACAGGGAGTTAGCTGCCTACGAGCAGTACTTC	CASRDRELAAYEQYF
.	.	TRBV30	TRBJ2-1	TGTGCCTGGAGTGTACCGGAGCGCTCCTACAATGAGCAGTTCTTC	CAWSVPERSYNEQFF
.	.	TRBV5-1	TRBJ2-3	TGCGCCAGCAGCTACCCAGACACACATCGAACAGATACGCAGTATTTT	CASSYPDTHRTDTQYF
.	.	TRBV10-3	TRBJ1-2	TGTGCCATCAGTGAAACAGGGAATGGCTACACCTTC	CAISETGNGYTF
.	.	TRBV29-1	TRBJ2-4	TGCAGCGTTGTTGAAGTGGGGGACATTCAGTACTTC	CSVVEVGDIQYF
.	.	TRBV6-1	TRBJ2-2	TGTGCCAGCAGCCGCGCACAGGGCTTATCGAGGAACACCGGGGAGCTGTTTTTT	CASSRAQGLSRNTGELFF
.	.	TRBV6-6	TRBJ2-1	TGTGCCAGCAGGTTATACAATGAGCAGTTCTTC	CASRLYNEQFF
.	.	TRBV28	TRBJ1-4	TGTGCCAGCACCGAACGATTCGGGGAAAGTGAAAAACTGTTTTTT	CASTERFGESEKLFF
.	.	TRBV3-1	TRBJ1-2	TGTGCCAGCAGCCAGAATCGGGACTTAAACTATGGCTACACCTTC	CASSQNRDLNYGYTF
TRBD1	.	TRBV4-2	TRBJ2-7	TGTGCCAGCAGCCTCCACCGGGACAGGGTATACTACGAGCAGTACTTC	CASSLHRDRVYYEQYF
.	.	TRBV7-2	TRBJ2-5	TGTGCCAGCAGCGAAAACTCCGCCTTTGAGACCCAGTACTTC	CASSENSAFETQYF
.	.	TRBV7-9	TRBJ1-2	TGTGCCAGCACCGGACGCGCGGGTGGCTACACCTTC	CASTGRAGGYTF
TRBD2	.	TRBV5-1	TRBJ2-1	TGCGCCAGCAGCATAAGGACTGGCGGGAGTAATGAGCAGTTCTTC	CASSIRTGGSNEQFF
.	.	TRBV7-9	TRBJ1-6	TGTGCCAGCAGCTTAGCGAAGGCAGACACCCCCCTCCACTTT	CASSLAKADTPLHF
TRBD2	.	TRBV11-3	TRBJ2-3	TGTGCCAGCAGCTTAGGGCTAGCGGGAGCCGAAGATACGCAGTATTTT	CASSLGLAGAEDTQYF
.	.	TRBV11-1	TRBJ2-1	TGTGCCAGCAGCTTAGGTGAAACCCTCTACAATGAGCAGTTCTTC	CASSLGETLYNEQFF
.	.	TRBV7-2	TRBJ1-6	TGTGCCAGCAGCTTAGCCCTAGGGTCACCCCTCCACTTT	CASSLALGSPLHF
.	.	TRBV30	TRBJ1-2	TGTGCCGTCCTCCGGGCCTTCGGTGGCTACACCTTC	CAVLRAFGGYTF
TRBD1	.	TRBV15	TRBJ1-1	TGTGCCACCAGCAGAGATCGGGACAGGGGGGACGTTTACACTGAAGCTTTCTTT	CATSRDRDRGDVYTEAFF
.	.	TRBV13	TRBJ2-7	TGTGCCAGCAGCCGCCGGGGGAGGAGCTCCTACGAGCAGTACTTC	CASSRRGRSSYEQYF
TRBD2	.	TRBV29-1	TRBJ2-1	TGCAGCGTCGGGACTAGCGGGCAGAATGAGCAGTTCTTC	CSVGTSGQNEQFF
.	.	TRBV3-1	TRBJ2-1	TGTGCCAGCAGCCCCCATACGAGCTCCTACAATGAGCAGTTCTTC	CASSPHTSSYNEQFF
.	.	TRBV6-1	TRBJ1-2	TGTGCCAGCAGTGAAGTGACAGCCTCCCAATATTATGGCTACACCTTC	CASSEVTASQYYGYTF
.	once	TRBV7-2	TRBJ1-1	TGTGCCAGCAGCTACGGACCGGAGGGCACTGAAGCTTTCTTT	CASSYGPEGTEAFF
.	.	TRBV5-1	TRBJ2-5	TGCGCCAGCAGCTTCGGCCTTCTGCGGCAAGAGACCCAGTACTTC	CASSFGLLRQETQYF
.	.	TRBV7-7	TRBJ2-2	TGTGCCAGCAGCCAAGACGGAGCCGACACCGGGGAGCTGTTTTTT	CASSQDGADTGELFF
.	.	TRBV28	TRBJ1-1	TGTGCCACCGGAATCCTTGGGAACACTGAAGCTTTCTTT	CATGILGNTEAFF
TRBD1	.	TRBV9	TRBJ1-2	TGTGCCAGCAGCGGAATGACAGGGCTCATGAATGGCTACACCTTC	CASSGMTGLMNGYTF
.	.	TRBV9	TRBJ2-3	TGTGCCAGCAGCGTAGCGTCCGGTACGCAGTATTTT	CASSVASGTQYF
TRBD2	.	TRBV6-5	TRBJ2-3	TGTGCCAGCAGTTACTCGACTAGCGGGAACTCAGATACGCAGTATTTT	CASSYSTSGNSDTQYF
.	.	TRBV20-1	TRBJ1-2	TGCAGTGCTAGGGTCAGGACCTCTAACTATGGCTACACCTTC	CSARVRTSNYGYTF
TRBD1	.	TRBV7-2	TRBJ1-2	TGTGCCAGCAACCCAACCGGAGACAGGGGACAGGGCTACACCTTC	CASNPTGDRGQGYTF
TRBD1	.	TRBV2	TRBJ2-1	TGTGCCAGCAGTGAGATCCCGTTGGGACAGGATACCTATGAGCAGTTCTTC	CASSEIPLGQDTYEQFF
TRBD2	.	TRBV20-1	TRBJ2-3	TGCAGTGCTCCCCCTTGGGGCGGGAGGGATACGCAGTATTTT	CSAPPWGGRDTQYF
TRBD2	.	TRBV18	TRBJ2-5	TGTGCCAGCTCACCGACTAGCGGAGAGACCCAGTACTTC	CASSPTSGETQYF
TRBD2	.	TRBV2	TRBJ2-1	TGTGCCAGTACGGGACTAGCGGAGAAGTATGAGCAGTTCTTC	CASTGLAEKYEQFF
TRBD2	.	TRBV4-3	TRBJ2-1	TGCGCCAGCAGCCAAGTTTTCGCGACTAGCGGCCCCTACAATGAGCAGTTCTTC	CASSQVFATSGPYNEQFF
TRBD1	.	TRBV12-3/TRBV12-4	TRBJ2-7	TGTGCCAGCAGTTCCGACAGGGATACGTACGAGCAGTACTTC	CASSSDRDTYEQYF
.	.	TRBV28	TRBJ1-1	TGTGCCACCCAGACAGGGAACACTGAAGCTTTCTTT	CATQTGNTEAFF
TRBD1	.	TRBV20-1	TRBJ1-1	TGCAGTGCTAAATCCGGGGGGGGCAGGGGGCCTGTCACTGAAGCTTTCTTT	CSAKSGGGRGPVTEAFF
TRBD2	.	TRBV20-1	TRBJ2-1	TGCAGTGCTCGCCCACCTAGCGGATACAATGAGCAGTTCTTC	CSARPPSGYNEQFF
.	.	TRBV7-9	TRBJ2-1	TGTGCCAGCAGTTTAAGTGCTGTCTCCTACAATGAGCAGTTCTTC	CASSLSAVSYNEQFF
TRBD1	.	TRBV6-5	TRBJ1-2	TGTGCCACCGGACAGGGGACCTATGGCTACACCTTC	CATGQGTYGYTF
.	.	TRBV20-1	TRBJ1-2	TGCAGTGCTAGAGTAGGATCCTATGGCTACACCTTC	CSARVGSYGYTF
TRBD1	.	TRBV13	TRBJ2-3	TGTGCCAGCAGCTTGATGTCGCAGGGGGCGGGAGATACGCAGTATTTT	CASSLMSQGAGDTQYF
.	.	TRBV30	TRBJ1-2	TGTGCCTGGAGTGTACTCGGTGGGCTTGGCTACACCTTC	CAWSVLGGLGYTF
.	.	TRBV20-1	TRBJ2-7	TGCAGTGCTAGTCTCGGGGCCTACGAGCAGTACTTC	CSASLGAYEQYF
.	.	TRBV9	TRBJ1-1	TGTGCCAGCAGTGCGCGGGGGGCGCAGGGCACTGAAGCTTTCTTT	CASSARGAQGTEAFF
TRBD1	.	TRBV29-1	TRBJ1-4	TGCAGCGCTCGGACAGGCGGTAATGAAAAACTGTTTTTT	CSARTGGNEKLFF
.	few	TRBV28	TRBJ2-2	TGTGCCAGCAGTTTGACCGGGGAGCTGTTTTTT	CASSLTGELFF
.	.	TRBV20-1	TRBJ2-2	TGCAGTGCTAGAGACGTCTCAATGGCCGGGGAGCTGTTTTTT	CSARDVSMAGELFF
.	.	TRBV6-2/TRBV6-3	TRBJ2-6	TGTGCCAGCAGTTACTCCGGGGCTGGGGCCAACGTCCTGACTTTC	CASSYSGAGANVLTF
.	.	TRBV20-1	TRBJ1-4	TGCAGTGCTAGGTCGTCAGACCCAACTAATGAAAAACTGTTTTTT	CSARSSDPTNEKLFF
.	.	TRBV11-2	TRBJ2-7	TGTGCCAGCAGCTTAGCGCATAGATCGGAGCAGTACTTC	CASSLAHRSEQYF
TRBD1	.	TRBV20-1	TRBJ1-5	TGCAGTGCTAGAGACACAGGGGGCCGCAATCAGCCCCAGCATTTT	CSARDTGGRNQPQHF
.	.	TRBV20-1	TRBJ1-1	TGCAGTGTTCCCGAGACTCGGGGCACTGAATCTTTCTTT	CSVPETRGTESFF
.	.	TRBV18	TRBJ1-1	TGTGCCAGCTCACCTAACCCGGCTGAAGCTTTCTTT	CASSPNPAEAFF
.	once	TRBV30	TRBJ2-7	TGTGCCTGGAGCTCAATATCCGTGGGGGACCACGGGTACTTC	CAWSSISVGDHGYF